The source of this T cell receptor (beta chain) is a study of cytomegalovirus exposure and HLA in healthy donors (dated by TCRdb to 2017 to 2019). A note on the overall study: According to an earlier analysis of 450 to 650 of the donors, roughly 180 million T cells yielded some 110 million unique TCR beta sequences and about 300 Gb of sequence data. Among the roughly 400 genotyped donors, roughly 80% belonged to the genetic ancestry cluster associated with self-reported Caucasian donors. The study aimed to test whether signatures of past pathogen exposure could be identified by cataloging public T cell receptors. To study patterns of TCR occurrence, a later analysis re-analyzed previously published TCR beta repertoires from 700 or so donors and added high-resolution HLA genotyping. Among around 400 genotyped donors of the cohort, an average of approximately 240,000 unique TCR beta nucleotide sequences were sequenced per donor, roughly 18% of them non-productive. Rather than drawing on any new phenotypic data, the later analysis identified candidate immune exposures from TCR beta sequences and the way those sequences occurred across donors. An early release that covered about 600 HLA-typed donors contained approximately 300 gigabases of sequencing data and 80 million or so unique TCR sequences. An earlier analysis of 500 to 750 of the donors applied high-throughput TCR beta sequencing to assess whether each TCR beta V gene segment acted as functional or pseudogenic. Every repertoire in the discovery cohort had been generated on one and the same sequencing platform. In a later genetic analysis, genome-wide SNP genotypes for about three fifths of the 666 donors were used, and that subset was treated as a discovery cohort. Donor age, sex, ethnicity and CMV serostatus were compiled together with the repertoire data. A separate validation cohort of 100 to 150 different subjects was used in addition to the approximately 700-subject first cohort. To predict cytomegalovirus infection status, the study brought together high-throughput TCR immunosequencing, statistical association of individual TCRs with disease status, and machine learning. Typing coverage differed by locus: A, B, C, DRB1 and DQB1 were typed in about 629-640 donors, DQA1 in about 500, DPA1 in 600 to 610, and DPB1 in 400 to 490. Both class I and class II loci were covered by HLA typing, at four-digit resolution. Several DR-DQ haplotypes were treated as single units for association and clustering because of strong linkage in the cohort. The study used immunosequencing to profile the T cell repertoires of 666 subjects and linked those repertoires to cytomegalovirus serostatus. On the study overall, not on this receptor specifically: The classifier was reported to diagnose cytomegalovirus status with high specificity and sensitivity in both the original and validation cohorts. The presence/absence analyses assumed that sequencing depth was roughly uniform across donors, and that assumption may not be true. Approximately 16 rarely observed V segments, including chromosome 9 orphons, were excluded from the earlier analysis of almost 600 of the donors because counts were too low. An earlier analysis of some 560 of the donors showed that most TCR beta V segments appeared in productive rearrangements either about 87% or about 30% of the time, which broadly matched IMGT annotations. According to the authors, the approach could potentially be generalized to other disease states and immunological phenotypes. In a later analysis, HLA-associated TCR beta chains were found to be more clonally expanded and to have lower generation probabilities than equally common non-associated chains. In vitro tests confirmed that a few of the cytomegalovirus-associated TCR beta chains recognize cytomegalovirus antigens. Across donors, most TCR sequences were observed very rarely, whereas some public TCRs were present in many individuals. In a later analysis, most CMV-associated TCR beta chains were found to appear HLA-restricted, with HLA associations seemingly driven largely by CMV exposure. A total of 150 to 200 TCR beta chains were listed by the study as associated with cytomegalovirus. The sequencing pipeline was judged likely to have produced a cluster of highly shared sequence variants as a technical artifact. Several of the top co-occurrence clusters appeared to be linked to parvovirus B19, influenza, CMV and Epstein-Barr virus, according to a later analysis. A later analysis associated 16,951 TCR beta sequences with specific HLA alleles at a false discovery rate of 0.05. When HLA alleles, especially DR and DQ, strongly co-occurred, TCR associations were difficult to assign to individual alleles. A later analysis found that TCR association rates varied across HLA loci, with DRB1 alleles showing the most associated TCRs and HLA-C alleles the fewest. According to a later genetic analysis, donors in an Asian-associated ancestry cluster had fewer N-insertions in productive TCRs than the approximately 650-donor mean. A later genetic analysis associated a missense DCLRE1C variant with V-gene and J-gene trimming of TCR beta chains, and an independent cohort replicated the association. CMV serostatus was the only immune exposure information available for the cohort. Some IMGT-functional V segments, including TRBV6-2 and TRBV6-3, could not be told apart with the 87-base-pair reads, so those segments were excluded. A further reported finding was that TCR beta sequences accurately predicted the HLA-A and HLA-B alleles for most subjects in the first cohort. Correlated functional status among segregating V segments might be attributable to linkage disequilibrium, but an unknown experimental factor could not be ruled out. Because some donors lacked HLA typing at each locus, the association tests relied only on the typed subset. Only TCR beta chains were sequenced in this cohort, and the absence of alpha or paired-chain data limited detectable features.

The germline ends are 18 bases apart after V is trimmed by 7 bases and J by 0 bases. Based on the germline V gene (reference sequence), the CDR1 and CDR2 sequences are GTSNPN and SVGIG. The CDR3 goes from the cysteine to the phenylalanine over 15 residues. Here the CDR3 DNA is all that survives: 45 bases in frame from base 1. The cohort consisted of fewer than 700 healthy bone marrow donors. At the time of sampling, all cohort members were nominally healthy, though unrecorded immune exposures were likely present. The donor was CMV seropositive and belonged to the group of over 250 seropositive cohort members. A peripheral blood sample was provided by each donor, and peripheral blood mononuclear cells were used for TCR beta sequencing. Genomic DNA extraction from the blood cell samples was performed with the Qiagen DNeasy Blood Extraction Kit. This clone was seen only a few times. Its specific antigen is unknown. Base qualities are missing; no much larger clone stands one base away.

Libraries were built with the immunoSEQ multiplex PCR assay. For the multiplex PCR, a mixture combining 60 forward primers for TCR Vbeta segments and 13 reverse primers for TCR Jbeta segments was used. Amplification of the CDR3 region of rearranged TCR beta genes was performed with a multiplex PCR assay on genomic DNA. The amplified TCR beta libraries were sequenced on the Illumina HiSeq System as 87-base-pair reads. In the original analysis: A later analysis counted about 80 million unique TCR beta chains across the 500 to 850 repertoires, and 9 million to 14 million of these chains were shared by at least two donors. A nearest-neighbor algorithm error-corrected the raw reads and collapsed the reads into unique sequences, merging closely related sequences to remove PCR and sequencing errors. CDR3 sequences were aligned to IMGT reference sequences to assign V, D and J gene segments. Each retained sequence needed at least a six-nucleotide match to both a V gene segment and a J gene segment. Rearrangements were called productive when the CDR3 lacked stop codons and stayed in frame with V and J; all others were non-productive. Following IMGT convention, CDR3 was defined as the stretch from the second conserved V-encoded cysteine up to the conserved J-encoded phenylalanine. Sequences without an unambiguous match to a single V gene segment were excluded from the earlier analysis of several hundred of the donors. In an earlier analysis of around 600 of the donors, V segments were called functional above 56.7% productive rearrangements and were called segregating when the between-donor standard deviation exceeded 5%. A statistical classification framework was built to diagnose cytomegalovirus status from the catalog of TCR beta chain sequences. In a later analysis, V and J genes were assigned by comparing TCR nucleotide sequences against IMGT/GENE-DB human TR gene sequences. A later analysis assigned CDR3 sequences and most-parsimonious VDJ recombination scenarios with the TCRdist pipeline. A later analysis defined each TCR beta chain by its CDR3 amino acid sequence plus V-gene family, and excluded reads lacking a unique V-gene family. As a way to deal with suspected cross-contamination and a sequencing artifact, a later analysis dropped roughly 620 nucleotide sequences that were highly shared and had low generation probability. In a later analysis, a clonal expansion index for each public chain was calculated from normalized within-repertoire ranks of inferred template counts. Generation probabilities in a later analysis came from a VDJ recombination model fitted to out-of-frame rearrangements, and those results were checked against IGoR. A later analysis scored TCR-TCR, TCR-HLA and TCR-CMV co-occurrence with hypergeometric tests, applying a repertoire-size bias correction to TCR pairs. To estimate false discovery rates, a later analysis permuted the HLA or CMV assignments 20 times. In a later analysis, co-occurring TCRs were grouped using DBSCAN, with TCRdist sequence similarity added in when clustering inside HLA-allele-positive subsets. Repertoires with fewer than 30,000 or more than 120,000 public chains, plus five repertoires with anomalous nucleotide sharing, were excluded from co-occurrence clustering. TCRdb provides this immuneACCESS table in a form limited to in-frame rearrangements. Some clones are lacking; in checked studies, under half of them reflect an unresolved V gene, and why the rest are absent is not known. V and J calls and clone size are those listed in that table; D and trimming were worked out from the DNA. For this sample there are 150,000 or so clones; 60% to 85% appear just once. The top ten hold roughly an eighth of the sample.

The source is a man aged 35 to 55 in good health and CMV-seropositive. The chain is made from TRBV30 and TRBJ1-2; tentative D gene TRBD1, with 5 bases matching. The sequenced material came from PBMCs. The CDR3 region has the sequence CASHPGWGTNYGYTF. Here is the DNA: TGTGCCTCCCACCCCGGATGGGGCACTAACTATGGCTACACCTTC.